This TCR beta chain is from a study of metastatic and nonmetastatic thyroid tumors (TCRdb year 2020). As for the study more broadly: For patients with malignant and with benign thyroid disease, the researchers compared repertoires between peripheral blood samples and tumor or nodule tissue samples. General study outcomes and caveats: In both blood and tumor samples, malignant tumors were reported to have significantly higher TCR beta diversity than benign nodules.

CDR1 and CDR2, per the germline V gene, are SGHRS and YFSETQ. The CDR3 measures 15 amino acids from cysteine to phenylalanine. Here the CDR3 DNA is all that survives: 45 bases in frame from base 1. Deletion took 0 bases off V and 2 bases off J, with a span of 12 bases between the germline ends. None of the patients had been given any treatment before thyroid surgery. The study retrospectively analysed patient clinical samples collected from the early 2010s to the late 2010s using T-cell receptor beta sequencing. With regard to this clone: No antigen is known for it. It has no much larger one-base neighbor in the sample; base qualities were not kept.

The library was obtained by PCR. Sequencing was performed on an Illumina HiSeq 4000. High-throughput sequencing was used to profile the TCR beta-chain CDR3 region of every patient. Regarding the original processing steps: CDR3 differences across clinicopathological groups were used to build a classifier for discriminating distant-metastatic papillary thyroid cancer patients. The Shannon index was used to assess repertoire diversity, and the Morisita-Horn index was used to assess tumor-blood repertoire similarity. TCRdb took the public reads, trimmed them with fastp at Q25, ran MiXCR for clone calling and kept in-frame beta chains. These V and J calls rely on TCRdb rather than the paper's analysis. The sample profile shows roughly 3,900 clones; more than 30% of them were found once. Clones ranked in the top ten supply about half of the sample.

Recombination joined TRBV5-1 with TRBJ2-7; no D gene can be assigned with confidence. The sequencing input was tumor tissue. The sequence came from a female donor with papillary thyroid cancer or a benign thyroid nodule (not recorded which). Some clones in this sample may be carry-over from other donors' samples. The CDR3 is CASSLAGSTAYEQYF. The nucleotide sequence reads as follows: TGCGCCAGCAGCTTGGCCGGCTCAACAGCCTACGAGCAGTACTTC.